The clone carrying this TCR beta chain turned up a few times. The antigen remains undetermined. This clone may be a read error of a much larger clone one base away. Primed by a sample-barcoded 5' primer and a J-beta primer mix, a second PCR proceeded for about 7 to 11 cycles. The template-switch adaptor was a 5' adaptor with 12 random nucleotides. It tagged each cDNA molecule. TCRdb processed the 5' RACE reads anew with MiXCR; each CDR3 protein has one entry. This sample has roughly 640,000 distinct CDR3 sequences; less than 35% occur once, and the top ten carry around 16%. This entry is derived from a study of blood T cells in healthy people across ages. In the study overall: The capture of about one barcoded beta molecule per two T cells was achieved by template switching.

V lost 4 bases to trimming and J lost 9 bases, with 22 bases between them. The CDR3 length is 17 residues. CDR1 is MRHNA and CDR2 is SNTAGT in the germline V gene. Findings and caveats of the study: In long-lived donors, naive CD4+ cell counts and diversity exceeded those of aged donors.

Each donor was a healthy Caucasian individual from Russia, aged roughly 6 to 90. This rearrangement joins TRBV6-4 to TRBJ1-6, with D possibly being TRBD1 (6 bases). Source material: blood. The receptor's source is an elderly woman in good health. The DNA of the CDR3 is TGTGCCAGCAGTGCGCCCTCGACAGGACCGAAAATTTCACCCCTCCACTTT. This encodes CASSAPSTGPKISPLHF.